Shown below are 10 T cell receptor beta chains from a single sample sequenced in a study of tissue T cells after allogeneic stem cell transplantation. The assay was immunoSEQ multiplex PCR, and TCRdb's table has in-frame clones only and misses some. This sample has around 2,000 clones, with about half found just once. The sample's time point: mouse harvest day 14 after allogeneic transplant. Mouse grafts combined 10^7 T-cell-depleted bone marrow cells with 10^6 splenic CD5+ T cells. Sequencing used liver tissue. All receptors derive from a female BALB/c mouse given C57BL/6 T cells with graft-versus-host disease after an allogeneic hematopoietic cell transplant.

This clone was picked up a small number of times. The genes are named according to mouse. The read terminates 1 residue ahead of where the CDR3 ends, so the germline J gene completes it. The V call is TRBV14, the J call TRBJ2-7, with 8 nucleotides matching TRBD2. The CDR3 spans 15 residues. With V trimmed by 1 base and J by 0 bases, 3 bases remained unmatched. Germline values: CDR1 SGHDT, CDR2 FRDEAV. CDR3 region: CASSFAGGPSYEQYF. The part of the CDR3 DNA that was read is TGTGCCAGCAGTTTCGCTGGGGGGCCCTCCTATGAACAGTAC.

With regard to this clone: Any gene name here is a mouse gene name. From the germline J gene comes the end of the CDR3, since the read stops 1 residue before it. The V and J genes are TRBV17 and TRBJ1-1; D may be TRBD1 (5 bases). Per germline, CDR1 MNHDT and CDR2 YYDKIL. This CDR3 has 14 residues. V shed 0 bases and J shed 2 bases, with 7 bases lying between them. Incomplete CDR3 DNA: TGTGCTAGCAGTAGAGACAGGGATAACACAGAAGTCTTC. It translates to CASSRDRDNTEVF. The full-length CDR3 reads as CASSRDRDNTEVFF.

This clone appeared a few times. The germline and genes are mouse ones. This chain's CDR3 is CASSSTGDYAEQFF. The covered CDR3 bases are TGTGCCAGCAGCTCGACAGGGGACTATGCTGAGCAGTTC. This rearrangement joins TRBV3 to TRBJ2-1; 8 nucleotides line up with TRBD1. With the read ending 1 residue before the CDR3 end, the germline J gene is used to fill in that end. The germline CDR1 and CDR2 sequences are SNHLY and FYNGKV (reference sequence). Trimming removed 4 bases from V and 2 bases from J; junction bases left unmatched: 1. The CDR3 totals 14 residues.

This clone has a handful of counts. Mouse gene names apply. The missing CDR3 end, 1 residue past where the read stops, is filled in from the germline J gene. J is TRBJ2-7 and V is TRBV5, with 7 bases matching TRBD1. V lost 0 bases and J lost 6; bases outside the gene matches: 5. Germline assignment: CDR1 LGHNA and CDR2 YNLKQL (reference sequence). This CDR3 has 14 residues. Incomplete CDR3 DNA: TGTGCCAGCAGCCAAGAACAGGGGTGGGGTGAACAGTAC. This gives the protein CASSQEQGWGEQY. The CDR3 as a whole reads CASSQEQGWGEQYF.

This clone turned up a few times. Gene names are mouse gene names. With the read ending 1 residue before the CDR3 end, the germline J gene is used to fill in that end. The J gene is TRBJ2-7, the V gene TRBV5, with 11 positions matching TRBD2. CDR3 size: 13 residues. Trimming cost V 6 bases and J 6 bases; bases outside gene matches: 4. The germline CDR1 and CDR2 sequences are LGHNA and YNLKQL (reference sequence). CDR3 in amino acids: CASRDWGGREQYF. The CDR3 bases that were read are TGTGCCAGCAGAGACTGGGGGGGGCGTGAACAGTAC.

Concerning this clone: The gene names given are mouse names. The observed sequence ends 1 residue before the CDR3 terminus, with the missing tail filled in from the germline J gene. This sequence joins TRBV29 and TRBJ2-1; tentatively, D is TRBD1 (6 bases). V lost 5 bases to trimming and J lost 1 base, with 9 bases between them. The CDR3 runs 14 residues. From germline, CDR1 is MSHET and CDR2 SYDVDS. The CDR3 reads CASSLQGNYAEQFF. The covered CDR3 bases are TGTGCTAGCAGTCTACAGGGAAACTATGCTGAGCAGTTC.

Of note for this clone: Here the gene names and germline are mouse. The read terminates 1 residue ahead of where the CDR3 ends, so the germline J gene completes it. J is TRBJ2-1 and V is TRBV13-2; D remains ambiguous. The CDR3 has 11 amino acids. Germline CDR1 NNHNN, CDR2 SYGAGS (reference sequence). V shed 5 bases and J shed 3 bases, with 3 bases lying between them. This chain's CDR3 is CASGTYAEQFF. The sequenced part of the CDR3 DNA is TGTGCCAGCGGGACCTATGCTGAGCAGTTC.

Of note for this clone: All gene names here are mouse names. The CDR3 end lies 1 residue beyond the end of the read and is filled in from the germline J gene. The rearrangement joins TRBV15 to TRBJ1-1; D not certain. This CDR3 is built from 12 residues. V was clipped by 1 base and J by 1 base, with 1 base between them. The germline gives CDR1 SGHND, CDR2 FRSKSL. The CDR3 is CASSLGNTEVFF. The DNA read from the CDR3 is TGTGCCAGCAGTTTAGGAAACACAGAAGTCTTC.

This clone was recorded a few times. Germline and genes: mouse. The DNA read from the CDR3 is TGTGCCAGCAGTCTGATGTTCTCCTATGAACAGTAC. It specifies CASSLMFSYEQY. The full CDR3 sequence reads CASSLMFSYEQYF. This rearrangement joins TRBV26 to TRBJ2-7, with D unresolved. The read ends 1 residue shy of where the CDR3 ends; the end is completed using the germline J gene. The CDR3 is 13 amino acids. Germline V gives CDR1 KGHPV, CDR2 FQNQEV (reference sequence). With 2 bases removed from V and 0 bases from J, the gap between germline ends came to 5 bases.

Turning to this clone: The junction differs from germline at one of its ends, possibly a read error. Genes and germline come from the mouse. The read halts 1 residue ahead of the CDR3 end, with the missing end drawn from the germline J gene. The rearrangement links TRBV4 to TRBJ1-5; D remains ambiguous. This CDR3 has 13 residues. Germline lookup yields CDR1 LGHDT and CDR2 YNNKQL (reference sequence). CDR3: CATSSPVNQAPLF. CDR3 bases read: TGTGCCACCAGCTCACCAGTCAACCAGGCTCCGCTT.